Following are 14 T cell receptor beta chains from one sample sequenced in a study of cytomegalovirus exposure and HLA in healthy donors. PCR employed 60 Vbeta and 13 Jbeta primers. Produced via immunoSEQ multiplex PCR; TCRdb's table is partial and in-frame only. The sample has 150,000 to 200,000 clones, roughly 72% seen once. Sequencing input: PBMCs. The receptors were gathered from a woman in her twenties or thirties in good health and CMV-seropositive.

The V call is TRBV2, the J call TRBJ2-5; 12 bases match TRBD2. This CDR3 has 15 residues. V gave up 6 bases and J gave up 2 bases; unmatched junction bases: 4. Germline CDR1 SNHLY, CDR2 FYNNEI. The CDR3 loop is CASRSSGRGQETQYF. Written as DNA, the CDR3 is TGTGCCAGCAGATCTAGCGGGAGGGGGCAAGAGACCCAGTACTTC.

J is TRBJ1-5 and V is TRBV6-1; D unresolved. The CDR3 extends over 13 amino acids. Deletions cut 6 bases from V and 8 bases from J, with 14 bases between. Germline CDR1 MNHNS, CDR2 SASEGT. The CDR3 loop reads CASSPLREEPQHF. CDR3 sequence (DNA): TGTGCCAGCAGCCCACTCAGAGAGGAGCCCCAGCATTTT.

The chain recombines TRBV27 with TRBJ1-1; D possibly corresponds to TRBD1 (5 bases). The germline V and J ends were trimmed by 4 bases and 8 bases, with 17 bases remaining between them. Germline V lookup: CDR1 MNHEY, CDR2 SMNVEV (reference sequence). The CDR3 sequence is 14 residues long. The CDR3, as DNA: TGTGCCAGCAGTTCCTGGACACTGGGCGCCGAAGCTTTCTTT. It specifies CASSSWTLGAEAFF.

This clone has only a few counts. The rearrangement links TRBV4-3 to TRBJ1-2; D remains ambiguous. Germline lookup yields CDR1 LGHNA and CDR2 YSLEER. The V end was cut by 0 bases, the J end by 6 bases, with 20 bases between. This CDR3 comprises 17 residues. CDR3 sequence (DNA): TGCGCCAGCAGCCAAGATTCCTCTGGGCCGCGGGAAGATGGCTACACCTTC. This translates into CASSQDSSGPREDGYTF.

The chain combines TRBV30 with TRBJ2-5, with a weak D call TRBD1 (6 bases). Near its end, the DNA agrees better with TRBJ2-7, so the J call may be wrong. The CDR3 loop spans 12 amino acids. Germline CDR1 reads GTSNPN; CDR2 reads SVGIG (reference sequence). CDR3 nucleotide sequence: TGTGCCTCAACAGGGCCGGCCTACGAGCAGTACTTC. It is translated as CASTGPAYEQYF.

The rearrangement links TRBV30 to TRBJ1-1; 7 bases match TRBD1. CDR3 size: 14 residues. Unmatched junction bases numbered 4, after V lost 2 bases and J lost 1 base. CDR1 GTSNPN and CDR2 SVGIG come from the germline V gene (reference sequence). CDR3 bases: TGTGCCTGGAGTCTCGGGACAGCGAACACTGAAGCTTTCTTT. Translated, it gives CAWSLGTANTEAFF.

This clone has just a few counts. The V and J genes are TRBV5-1 and TRBJ2-7; the D is unclear. CDR1 and CDR2 from the germline V gene are SGHRS and YFSETQ. The CDR3 has 15 amino acids. Trimming stripped 1 base from V and 1 base from J, with 12 bases between. The DNA of the CDR3 is TGCGCCAGCAGCTTGCACAAATACCCGTCCTACGAGCAGTACTTC. Amino acid sequence: CASSLHKYPSYEQYF.

This clone was found a few times. The chain employs TRBV5-8 and TRBJ1-5, with 12 bases matching TRBD1. The CDR3 spans 18 residues. Germline CDR1 reads SGHTS; CDR2 reads YDEGEE. The junction had 5 bases not matched to a gene; V was cut back by 0 bases and J by 1 base. CDR3 bases: TGTGCCAGCAGCTTGGGGGACAGGGGGCGGAGGAGCAATCAGCCCCAGCATTTT. It translates to CASSLGDRGRRSNQPQHF. Full variable domain (remainder filled in from reference TRBV5-8 and TRBJ1-5): EAGVTQSPTHLIKTRGQQATLRCSPISGHTSVYWYQQALGLGLQFLLWYDEGEERNRGNFPPRFSGRQFPNYSSELNVNALELEDSALYLCASSLGDRGRRSNQPQHFGDGTRLSIL.

This clone was seen once. The CDR3 coding sequence is TGTGCCAGCTGGTCGGACAGGGGCGCTGAAAAACTGTTTTTT. It yields the protein CASWSDRGAEKLFF. J is TRBJ1-4 and V is TRBV18; 9 positions match TRBD1. From germline, CDR1 is KGHSH and CDR2 LQKENI. The CDR3 spans 14 residues. Trimming at V came to 7 bases and at J to 7 bases, leaving 7 bases not matched to a gene.

This clone was seen a few times. The chain recombines TRBV5-4 with TRBJ2-7; the D is unclear. CDR1 is SGHNT and CDR2 is YYREEE in the germline V gene (reference sequence). The CDR3 is 15 residues long. The V gene lost 5 bases and the J gene lost 2 bases, with 17 bases spanning the gap. The CDR3 loop is CASSPESHGAYEQYF. CDR3 sequence (DNA): TGTGCCAGCAGTCCTGAAAGTCACGGAGCCTACGAGCAGTACTTC.

This clone has just one count. The gene calls are TRBV5-4 and TRBJ1-2, with 8 bases matching TRBD1. The CDR3 runs 14 residues. Unmatched junction bases numbered 7, after V lost 1 base and J lost 8 bases. The V gene's germline CDR1 is SGHNT and CDR2 YYREEE (reference sequence). This CDR3 is CASSLWQGAKGYTF. CDR3 bases: TGTGCCAGCAGCTTGTGGCAGGGGGCGAAAGGCTACACCTTC.

This clone was picked up one time. The chain combines TRBV7-9 with TRBJ1-5; D perhaps matches TRBD1 (5 bases). Trimming stripped 5 bases from V and 7 bases from J, with 15 bases between. CDR1 is SEHNR, CDR2 FQNEAQ, per germline (reference sequence). The CDR3 is 14 amino acids. In DNA, the CDR3 is TGTGCCAGCAGCAAAGGGGTAAGCGTCCAGCCCCAGCATTTT. This encodes CASSKGVSVQPQHF.

The chain combines TRBV19 with TRBJ1-4; D not resolved. This CDR3 spans 13 amino acids. The germline CDR1 and CDR2 sequences are LNHDA and SQIVND (reference sequence). V gave up 4 bases and J gave up 3 bases, with 6 bases separating them. The CDR3 DNA reads as TGTGCCAGTAGTAGCGTGCCTAATGAAAAACTGTTTTTT. It yields the protein CASSSVPNEKLFF.

V and J are TRBV4-3 and TRBJ1-1; D is unresolved. CDR1 and CDR2 (germline): LGHNA, YSLEER. Trimming stripped 0 bases from V and 1 base from J, with 6 bases between. This CDR3 spans 14 amino acids. The CDR3 region has the DNA TGCGCCAGCAGCCAAGATGGCGGGAACACTGAAGCTTTCTTT. Translating it yields CASSQDGGNTEAFF.